These 20 T cell receptor beta chains originate from one sample sequenced in a study of preoperative IRX-2 immunotherapy in early breast cancer. As to treatment: preoperative locoregional IRX-2 cytokine immunotherapy. Method: immunoSEQ multiplex PCR; TCRdb's copy keeps in-frame clones and lacks some. This table holds 20,000 to 30,000 clones, more than 65% found once. Sequenced here: lymph node tissue, sampled before IRX-2 immunotherapy. The receptors here all came from a human donor with breast cancer.

The chain joins TRBV18 to TRBJ2-2; D gene ambiguous. This CDR3 contains 16 residues. Germline CDR1 KGHSH, CDR2 LQKENI. Trimming removed 1 base at V and 4 bases at J, with 13 bases between. CDR3 coding DNA: TGTGCCAGCTCACCACGGGTAGGGATGAGCACCGGGGAGCTGTTTTTT. Its translation: CASSPRVGMSTGELFF.

V is TRBV19 and J is TRBJ1-2; tentatively, D is TRBD1 (6 bases). Germline CDR1 is LNHDA and CDR2 is SQIVND (reference sequence). V lost 1 base and J 3 bases, leaving 12 bases between the germline ends. The CDR3 runs to 15 residues. Here the CDR3 reads CASSIVGGRDYGYTF. CDR3 nucleotides: TGTGCCAGTAGTATAGTCGGGGGCCGTGACTATGGCTACACCTTC.

The V call is TRBV1, the J call TRBJ1-5; the table's D call, TRBD1, was not checked against the DNA. TRBV1 has pseudogene status. This CDR3 is 17 amino acids long. CDR3 nucleotides: TGCGCCAGCAGCCAAGATCCAGGACACCTGGGCAATCAGCCCCAGCATTTT. This translates into CASSQDPGHLGNQPQHF.

V usage is TRBV11-3 and J usage is TRBJ2-1; 8 bases are shared with TRBD1. Germline values: CDR1 SGHNT, CDR2 YENEEA. CDR3 length: 15 residues. V lost 5 bases, J lost 9 bases, and 12 bases stayed unmatched. The CDR3 nucleotides read TGTGCCAGCAGCGCAGGGCAGGGGGCGTTTGGTGAGCAGTTCTTC. It codes for CASSAGQGAFGEQFF. Full variable domain (remainder filled in from reference TRBV11-3 and TRBJ2-1): EAGVVQSPRYKIIEKKQPVAFWCNPISGHNTLYWYLQNLGQGPELLIRYENEEAVDDSQLPKDRFSAERLKGVDSTLKIQPAELGDSAVYLCASSAGQGAFGEQFFGPGTRLTVL.

The gene calls are TRBV28 and TRBJ2-7, with 7 bases that match TRBD1. The germline V gene encodes CDR1 MDHEN and CDR2 SYDVKM. V lost 8 bases, J lost 3 bases, and 7 bases stayed unmatched. The CDR3 extends over 13 amino acids. CDR3 residues: CASGTTGNYEQYF. In DNA form, the CDR3 reads TGTGCCAGCGGTACGACAGGGAACTACGAGCAGTACTTC.

The rearrangement links TRBV1 to TRBJ1-4. TRBV1 is a pseudogene segment. The CDR3 runs to 20 residues. The CDR3 reads CASSQEGGDWLKAINEKLFF. For the CDR3, the DNA is TGCGCCAGCAGCCAAGAAGGCGGGGACTGGTTGAAGGCCATCAATGAAAAACTGTTTTTT.

The rearrangement links TRBV5-1 to TRBJ2-3; D is perhaps TRBD1 (6 bases). This CDR3 spans 14 amino acids. Trimming left V 3 bases short and J 1 base short, with 9 bases between. The germline V gene encodes CDR1 SGHRS and CDR2 YFSETQ. The CDR3 protein is CASSSPGGTDTQYF. CDR3 bases: TGCGCCAGCAGCTCGCCAGGGGGCACAGATACGCAGTATTTT.

This clone was observed a few times. The chain links TRBV30 to TRBJ2-1; TRBD1 might be the D (5 bases). Germline CDR1 reads GTSNPN; CDR2 reads SVGIG (reference sequence). With 4 bases removed from V and 5 bases from J, the gap between germline ends came to 12 bases. This CDR3 is built from 13 residues. The CDR3 DNA sequence: TGTGCCTGGACTCTACAGGTCCACAATGAGCAGTTCTTC. It yields the protein CAWTLQVHNEQFF.

The rearrangement uses TRBV19 and TRBJ1-2; no clear D. From germline, CDR1 is LNHDA and CDR2 SQIVND (reference sequence). V lost 7 bases, J lost 0 bases, and 12 bases lay in between. CDR3 length: 14 amino acids. Here the CDR3 DNA reads TGTGCCAGTATCCGGATGGGATCTAACTATGGCTACACCTTC. Translated, it gives CASIRMGSNYGYTF.

The chain's CDR3 is CASSHRGKNTEAFF. CDR3 DNA: TGCGCCAGCAGTCACAGGGGGAAGAACACTGAAGCTTTCTTT. The chain employs TRBV23-1 and TRBJ1-1, with 7 nucleotides matching TRBD1. TRBV23-1 has ORF status, its function being uncertain. CDR3 length: 14 residues. Trimming cost V 3 bases and J 1 base; bases outside gene matches: 2.

The chain links TRBV10-2 to TRBJ1-1; possible D gene TRBD1, 5 bases. Germline loops: CDR1 WSHSY, CDR2 SAAADI. This CDR3 contains 15 residues. Between the trimmed V and J ends, which lost 1 base and 6 bases, there was a span of 15 bases. The CDR3 sequence is CASSEWGRSGPEAFF. The CDR3 nucleotides read TGCGCCAGCAGTGAGTGGGGACGATCGGGACCTGAAGCTTTCTTT.

This clone was counted a few times. The chain carries TRBV6-8 and TRBJ2-2; 8 nucleotides line up with TRBD1. V dropped 10 bases and J dropped 5; count of bases not matched to a gene: 21. The CDR3 runs 18 residues. CDR1 and CDR2 from the germline V gene are MNHGY and SAAAGT. CDR3 sequence reads: CAIGRADRGLYRTGELFF. CDR3 DNA: TGTGCCATCGGTCGGGCTGACAGGGGATTATATCGGACCGGGGAGCTGTTTTTT.

The rearrangement links TRBV28 to TRBJ2-7, with D perhaps given as TRBD1 or TRBD2 (5 bases each). The germline gives CDR1 MDHEN, CDR2 SYDVKM. The V end was cut by 2 bases, the J end by 7 bases, with 9 bases between. The CDR3 consists of 12 residues. CDR3 in amino acids: CASSLGTEEQYF. Written as DNA, the CDR3 is TGTGCCAGCAGTTTAGGGACGGAAGAGCAGTACTTC. The variable domain in full, completed from reference TRBV28 and TRBJ2-7, reads DVKVTQSSRYLVKRTGEKVFLECVQDMDHENMFWYRQDPGLGLRLIYFSYDVKMKEKGDIPEGYSVSREKKERFSLILESASTNQTSMYLCASSLGTEEQYFGPGTRLTVT.

This sequence joins TRBV19 and TRBJ2-3; tentatively, D is TRBD1 (5 bases). Germline V gene sequence: CDR1 LNHDA, CDR2 SQIVND (reference sequence). With 10 bases removed from V and 5 bases from J, the gap between germline ends came to 10 bases. The CDR3 consists of 11 residues. As DNA, the CDR3 is TGTGCCATTAGGGGTGGAGATACGCAGTATTTT. Its translation is CAIRGGDTQYF.

This chain joins TRBV29-1 and TRBJ2-7; no firm D call. Germline CDR1 and CDR2: SQVTM and ANQGSEA. Trimming pared 4 bases from V and 3 bases from J, leaving 13 bases between. The CDR3 totals 13 residues. This CDR3 reads CSVVFGVIYEQYF. The CDR3 DNA reads TGCAGCGTTGTGTTTGGGGTGATCTACGAGCAGTACTTC.

The chain is built from TRBV28 and TRBJ2-3; D is possibly TRBD2 (5 bases). The germline gives CDR1 MDHEN, CDR2 SYDVKM. The CDR3 has 15 amino acids. Trimming cost V 2 bases and J 4 bases, with 13 bases left between them. CDR3 in amino acids: CASSLSLSGADTQYF. Here the CDR3 DNA reads TGTGCCAGCAGTTTAAGCCTATCCGGGGCAGATACGCAGTATTTT.

This chain connects TRBV28 to TRBJ1-3; D is ambiguous. Germline V gene data show CDR1 as MDHEN and CDR2 as SYDVKM. This CDR3 is 14 amino acids long. V was clipped by 5 bases and J by 0 bases, with 8 bases between them. The CDR3 DNA follows: TGTGCCAGCAGTGCCAGGACCTCTGGAAACACCATATATTTT. Amino acids: CASSARTSGNTIYF. Variable domain in full (rest from reference TRBV28 and TRBJ1-3): DVKVTQSSRYLVKRTGEKVFLECVQDMDHENMFWYRQDPGLGLRLIYFSYDVKMKEKGDIPEGYSVSREKKERFSLILESASTNQTSMYLCASSARTSGNTIYFGEGSWLTVV.

The rearrangement joins TRBV6-8 to TRBJ2-7; D unclear. CDR1 is MNHGY, CDR2 SAAAGT, per germline. The CDR3 runs 14 residues. The V and J ends lost 5 bases and 0 bases respectively, with 11 bases between them. Written as DNA, the CDR3 is TGTGCCAGCAGTGCTGACTCGAGCTCCTACGAGCAGTACTTC. This encodes CASSADSSSYEQYF.

This chain connects TRBV8-2 to TRBJ2-1; the table gives TRBD2 as D, unverified against the DNA. TRBV8-2 is recorded as a pseudogene. This CDR3 region has 15 residues. CDR3 bases: TGTGCCAGCAGCATTAGCGGGGGGTATTACAATGAGCAGTTCTTC. Its protein is CASSISGGYYNEQFF.

The genes are TRBV6-8 and TRBJ2-7; maybe TRBD1 (5 bases). From germline, CDR1 is MNHGY and CDR2 SAAAGT. V was trimmed by 6 bases and J by 3 bases, leaving 18 bases between them. The CDR3 consists of 15 residues. The CDR3 sequence: CASRSVDTDHYEQYF. The CDR3 region has the DNA TGTGCCAGCAGGAGTGTGGACACCGACCACTACGAGCAGTACTTC.